This is a list of T cell receptor beta chains from one sample in a study of blood T cells in healthy people across ages. One entry per CDR3 protein results from TCRdb running MiXCR on the 5' RACE reads. The sample lists 1.5 million to 2 million distinct CDR3 sequences; around 50% were seen once. What was sequenced was blood. All receptors come from a woman in her forties in good health. The CDR3 runs from the conserved cysteine through the conserved F or W. The D gene is left open where the match is weak. Not all rows give a size; the values are once, few, many and, for expanded clones, a class.

d_gene | j_gene | v_gene | abundance | CDR3nt | CDR3aa
- | TRBJ2-7 | TRBV5-6 | few | TGTGCCAGCAGCTTCCGGGGTGCGAACGAGCAGTACTTC | CASSFRGANEQYF
- | TRBJ2-1 | TRBV28 | - | TGTGCCAGCGTGGGGGCGTCCTACAATGAGCAGTTCTTC | CASVGASYNEQFF
- | TRBJ1-2 | TRBV12-3/TRBV12-4 | - | TGTGCCACCCAGGGAGCTAACTATGGCTACACCTTC | CATQGANYGYTF
TRBD1 | TRBJ1-5 | TRBV7-2 | many | TGTGCCAGCAGCTTAGGCAGGGGGCGTTTCAATCAGCCCCAGCATTTT | CASSLGRGRFNQPQHF
TRBD1 | TRBJ2-3 | TRBV7-2 | few | TGTGCCAGCAGCTTCGGACAGGGGCACAGCACAGATACGCAGTATTTT | CASSFGQGHSTDTQYF
TRBD1 | TRBJ1-5 | TRBV29-1 | few | TGCAGCGTTATACAGGGGGCGGAACAGCCCCAGCATTTT | CSVIQGAEQPQHF
- | TRBJ1-5 | TRBV20-1 | - | TGCAGTGCTAGAGTAGGAGGGATAGGCAATCAGCCCCAGCATTTT | CSARVGGIGNQPQHF
- | TRBJ2-3 | TRBV2 | - | TGTGCCAGCAGGACCTGGACAGATACGCAGTATTTT | CASRTWTDTQYF
- | TRBJ2-1 | TRBV20-1 | - | TGCAGTGCCAACACTAGGACCGGTTCCGGGAATGAGCAGTTCTTC | CSANTRTGSGNEQFF
TRBD2 | TRBJ2-1 | TRBV20-1 | few | TGCAGTGGAGCAGGACTAGCGGGGCCTAGCTCCTACAATGAGCAGTTCTTC | CSGAGLAGPSSYNEQFF
- | TRBJ2-5 | TRBV5-1 | - | TGCGCCAGCAGCTCCTACATCGGGGTAGAGACCCGGTACTTC | CASSSYIGVETRYF
TRBD2 | TRBJ2-7 | TRBV7-2 | - | TGTGCCAGCAGCTTGGGACTAGCGGGGGGTCAGAATGAGCAGTACTTC | CASSLGLAGGQNEQYF
- | TRBJ2-1 | TRBV5-1 | - | TGCGCCAGCAGCTATGATCCGGGGAGGCCCTACAATGAGCAGTTCTTC | CASSYDPGRPYNEQFF
- | TRBJ2-5 | TRBV6-5 | - | TGTGCCAGCAGTTACCTGGGGATTCAAGAGACCCAGTACTTC | CASSYLGIQETQYF
- | TRBJ1-2 | TRBV7-9 | - | TGTGCCAGCAGCTTAGAGGGAAGGCGGGGCTACACCTTC | CASSLEGRRGYTF
TRBD1 | TRBJ2-1 | TRBV27 | - | TGTGCCAGTCATGCCGGACAGGGAGGGCAGTTCTTC | CASHAGQGGQFF
- | TRBJ1-2 | TRBV12-3/TRBV12-4 | few | TGTGCCAGCACCCCGATAGGGGGGCTATCTGGCTACACCTTC | CASTPIGGLSGYTF
- | TRBJ2-5 | TRBV6-6 | few | TGTGCCAGCAGTGCTCCCCTTGGGTGGGGGCAAGAGACCCAGTACTTC | CASSAPLGWGQETQYF
- | TRBJ2-4 | TRBV6-2/TRBV6-3 | - | TGTGCCAGCAGTTACATCCTCGGAGGGTATCAAAACATTCAGTACTTC | CASSYILGGYQNIQYF
- | TRBJ1-2 | TRBV6-2/TRBV6-3 | few | TGTGCCAGCACCTCTCGCCCCGTTTGGGATGGCTACACCTTC | CASTSRPVWDGYTF
- | TRBJ2-4 | TRBV14 | - | TGTGCCAGCAGCCAAGCCCAGCTTTACGGGGAGCAGTACTTC | CASSQAQLYGEQYF
- | TRBJ2-7 | TRBV18 | - | TGTGCCAGCTCACCACTGCAGGGCGAGCAGTACTTC | CASSPLQGEQYF